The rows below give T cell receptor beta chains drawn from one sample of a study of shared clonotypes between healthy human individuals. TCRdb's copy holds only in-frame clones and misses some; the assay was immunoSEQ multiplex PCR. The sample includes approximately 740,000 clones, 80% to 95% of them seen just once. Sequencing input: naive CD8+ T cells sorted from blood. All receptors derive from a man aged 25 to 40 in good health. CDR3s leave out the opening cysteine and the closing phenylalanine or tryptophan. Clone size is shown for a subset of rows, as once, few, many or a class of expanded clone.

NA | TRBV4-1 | ASSQTDRVATNEKLF
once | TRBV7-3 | ASSLTLARPNNEQF
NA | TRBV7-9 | ASSPPMEETQY
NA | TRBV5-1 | ASSLAASGSAYEQY
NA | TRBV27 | ASSYSGRLTYEQY
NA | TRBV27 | ASSYLESSGANVLT
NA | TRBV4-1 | ASSQVWQGSQETQY
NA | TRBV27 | ASSKRTSGVGETQY
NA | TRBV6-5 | ASSYSSGDGYT
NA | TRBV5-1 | ASRRGGPYEQY
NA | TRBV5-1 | ASNPGLAGGPVYEQY
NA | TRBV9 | ASSVDGTGEQY
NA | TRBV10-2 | ASSPSGRAYNEQF
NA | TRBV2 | ASRDGLASSTDTQY
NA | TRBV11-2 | ASTRAGLAGFETQY
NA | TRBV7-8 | ASSPVTGELF
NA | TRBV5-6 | ASSRVYTEAF
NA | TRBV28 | ASSLETSGKETQY
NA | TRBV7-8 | ASSLVGEQY
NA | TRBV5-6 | ASSRPSDTQY
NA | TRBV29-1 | SFLSGATYEQY
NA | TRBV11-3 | ASSPATNTGELF
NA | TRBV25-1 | ASSESSGLAYGNEQF
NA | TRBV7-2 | ASSLRADFLAKNIQY
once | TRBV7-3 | ASSSLAGASYNEQF
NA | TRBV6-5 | ASSASGRRYEQY
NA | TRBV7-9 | ASSQLQPPHYEQY
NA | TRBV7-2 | ASSSEDRGVSGYT
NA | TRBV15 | ATSRDPGHYGYT
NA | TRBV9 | ASSVVSGSYETQY
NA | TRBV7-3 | ASSLAFPSGRRRSTQY
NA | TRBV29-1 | SVTDTYEQY
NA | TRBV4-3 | ASSQIAGGNTGELF
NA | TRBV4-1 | ASSRRGESNEQF
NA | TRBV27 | ASSLLGGTSRSDTQY
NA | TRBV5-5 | ASSTGGYNEQF
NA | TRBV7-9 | ASSRDKKETQY
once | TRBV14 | ASSQEAGTSGHNEQF
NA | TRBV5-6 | ASSLAGVSVSYEQY
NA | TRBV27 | ASSFTGNEQF
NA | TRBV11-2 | ASSLRDRAYEQY
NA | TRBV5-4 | ASSPGWEETQY
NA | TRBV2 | ASSYSRTGSYEQY
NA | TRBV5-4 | ASSPDGISGELF
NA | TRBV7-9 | ASSLGFGLNTEAF